The source of this TCR beta chain is a study of CD8 T cells in ankylosing spondylitis. This clonotype was detected many times. Antigen: not known. Germline V gene lookup returns CDR1 MNHNS and CDR2 SASEGT. The V gene end was trimmed by 6 bases and the J gene end by 7 bases; junction bases not matched to a gene: 12. The CDR3 totals 17 residues. Quantitative 5'-RACE with molecular barcodes was used to make the TCR beta libraries. A single record per CDR3 protein comes from TCRdb applying MiXCR to the 5' RACE reads. Seen here are over 200,000 distinct CDR3 sequences, about 10% observed once, and the top ten hold under 25%. Study-wide results and limits: Disease-linked clones reportedly concentrated significantly in matched ankylosing spondylitis synovial fluid. Blood from ankylosing spondylitis patients appeared to carry a characteristic eight-variant TCR beta motif. Disease-linked clones were CD8+ and relatively rare in peripheral blood.

The TCR comes from a male donor with ankylosing spondylitis or in good health (not recorded which). This chain joins TRBV6-1 and TRBJ2-1, with 13 bases lining up with TRBD2. The sample was blood, either unsorted or a sorted T cell fraction (not recorded which). The CDR3 nucleotides are TGTGCCAGCAGCCCAAGGCCTACTAGCGGGGGGGGAAATGAGCAGTTCTTC. This gives the protein CASSPRPTSGGGNEQFF.